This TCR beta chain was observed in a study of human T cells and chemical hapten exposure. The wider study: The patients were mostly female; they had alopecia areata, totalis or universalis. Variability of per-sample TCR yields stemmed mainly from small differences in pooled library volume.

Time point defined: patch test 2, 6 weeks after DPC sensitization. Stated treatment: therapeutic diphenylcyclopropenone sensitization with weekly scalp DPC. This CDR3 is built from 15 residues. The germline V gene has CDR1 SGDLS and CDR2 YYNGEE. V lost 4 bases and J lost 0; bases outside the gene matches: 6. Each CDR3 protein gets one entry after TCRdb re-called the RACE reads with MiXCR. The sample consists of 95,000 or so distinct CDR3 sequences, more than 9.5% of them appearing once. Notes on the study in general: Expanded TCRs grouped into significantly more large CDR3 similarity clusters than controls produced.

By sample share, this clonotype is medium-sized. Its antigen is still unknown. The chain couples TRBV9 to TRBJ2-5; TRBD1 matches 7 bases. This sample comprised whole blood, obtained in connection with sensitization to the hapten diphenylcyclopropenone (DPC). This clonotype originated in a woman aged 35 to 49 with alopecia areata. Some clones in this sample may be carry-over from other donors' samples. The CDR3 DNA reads TGTGCCAGCAGCTTCCAAGACAGGGACCAAGAGACCCAGTACTTC. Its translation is CASSFQDRDQETQYF.